This T cell receptor (beta chain) was captured by sequencing in a study of T cell responses to AZD1222 COVID-19 vaccine. Points from the study as a whole: Baseline antibody screening turned up just a handful of seropositive AZD1222 recipients. Spike was spanned by vaccine-associated CD4 TCRs, with dominance at 160-218 and 743-854. Two doses of AZD1222 preceded a rise in Spike-specific TCR breadth and depth. Repertoire sampling occurred only after the peak T cell response.

The protocol was immunoSEQ multiplex PCR, while the TCRdb copy is restricted to in-frame clones and leaves out a portion. Altogether about 60,000 clones are present, 90% to 95% being singletons, with the ten largest covering 6.3%. Remarks on this clone: Antigen specificity is unknown.

This specimen was peripheral blood, taken 28 days after the second dose of the MenACWY control vaccine. This sequence originates from an adult who received the MenACWY meningococcal vaccine as a control.

The CDR3 loop is CASSSPRGPNRDTQYF. Written as DNA, the CDR3 is TGTGCCAGCAGTTCCCCCCGCGGGCCGAATCGGGATACGCAGTATTTT. The chain is built from TRBV6-2 or TRBV6-3 and TRBJ2-3; D possibly corresponds to TRBD2 (5 bases). This CDR3 region has 16 residues. Germline values: CDR1 MNHEY, CDR2 SVGEGT. Trimming shortened V by 4 bases and J by 6 bases, and 20 bases separated the two germline ends.